Below are 11 T cell receptor beta chains sequenced from a single sample in a study of T cell responses to AZD1222 COVID-19 vaccine. Libraries were prepared by immunoSEQ multiplex PCR; TCRdb keeps only in-frame clonotypes and omits some of them. In the table there are roughly 150,000 clones, roughly 90% of which are singletons. The source material was peripheral blood, sampled 28 days after the second AZD1222 dose. These receptors were taken from an adult who received the AZD1222 COVID-19 vaccine.

The chain employs TRBV6-5 and TRBJ2-7, with a weak D call TRBD1 (5 bases). CDR1 is MNHEY, CDR2 SVGAGI, per germline. V was clipped by 8 bases and J by 2 bases, with 10 bases between them. The CDR3 extends over 12 amino acids. The CDR3 DNA follows: TGTGCCAGCGGACAAGGAACCTACGAGCAGTACTTC. Amino acid sequence: CASGQGTYEQYF.

V and J are TRBV7-8 and TRBJ2-2; tentative D call: TRBD2 (5 bases). Trimming left V 5 bases short and J 1 base short, with 14 bases between. Germline CDR1 and CDR2: SGHVS and FQNEAQ. This CDR3 comprises 16 residues. The CDR3 reads CASSVGWERNTGELFF. CDR3 DNA: TGTGCCAGCAGCGTAGGGTGGGAGAGGAACACCGGGGAGCTGTTTTTT.

The chain is built from TRBV9 and TRBJ1-1; D not resolved. V was shortened by 4 bases and J by 4 bases, with 17 bases between the two germline ends. Germline-derived CDR1 and CDR2 are SGDLS and YYNGEE. The CDR3 sequence is 15 residues long. The chain's CDR3 is CASSSSTNSLTEAFF. The CDR3 DNA reads as TGTGCCAGCAGCTCCTCCACCAACAGTCTCACTGAAGCTTTCTTT.

The chain links TRBV7-6 to TRBJ2-2, with 9 nucleotides matching TRBD2. V lost 1 base and J lost 3; bases outside the gene matches: 9. The CDR3 has 18 amino acids. Germline CDR1 SGHVS, CDR2 FNYEAQ. The CDR3 reads CASSLVVSREGDTGELFF. In nucleotides, the CDR3 is TGTGCCAGCAGCTTAGTAGTCTCGCGGGAGGGCGACACCGGGGAGCTGTTTTTT. The variable domain in full, completed from reference TRBV7-6 and TRBJ2-2, reads GAGVSQSPRYKVTKRGQDVALRCDPISGHVSLYWYRQALGQGPEFLTYFNYEAQQDKSGLPNDRFSAERPEGSISTLTIQRTEQRDSAMYRCASSLVVSREGDTGELFFGEGSRLTVL.

This clone occurred once. This chain joins TRBV28 and TRBJ1-5; the D gene is possibly TRBD1 (6 bases). CDR3 length equals 14 residues. V lost 1 base to trimming and J lost 5 bases, with 9 bases between them. Germline V gene lookup returns CDR1 MDHEN and CDR2 SYDVKM. CDR3 nucleotides: TGTGCCAGCAGTTTATCGACAGGAGATCAGCCCCAGCATTTT. Its protein product is CASSLSTGDQPQHF.

This clone was seen just once. The chain is built from TRBV18 and TRBJ2-7; 9 bases map to TRBD2. The length of the CDR3 is 16 residues. V shed 1 base, J shed 4 bases, and the junction held 8 bases outside the gene matches. CDR1 is KGHSH, CDR2 LQKENI, per germline. This CDR3 is CASSPLAGGQGYEQYF. CDR3 bases: TGTGCCAGCTCACCACTGGCGGGAGGGCAGGGATACGAGCAGTACTTC.

The chain employs TRBV29-1 and TRBJ1-2; 7 bases match TRBD1. V shed 0 bases and J 3 bases; nucleotides not matched to a gene: 4. From germline, CDR1 is SQVTM and CDR2 ANQGSEA. The CDR3 length is 14 residues. CDR3 DNA sequence: TGCAGCGTTGAAGAGTCCAGGGGGTACTATGGCTACACCTTC. Amino acids: CSVEESRGYYGYTF.

This clone was seen more than once but under ten times. The V and J genes are TRBV5-6 and TRBJ1-1; the D gene is possibly TRBD1 (5 bases). Germline assignment: CDR1 SGHDT and CDR2 YYEEEE. The length of the CDR3 is 16 residues. V dropped 3 bases and J dropped 1 base, with 16 bases sitting between them. In nucleotides, the CDR3 is TGTGCCAGCAGCTCCCCACCGGGACGTCAGAACACTGAAGCTTTCTTT. Encoded protein: CASSSPPGRQNTEAFF.

The chain uses TRBV5-6 and TRBJ2-1; tentative D call: TRBD1 (5 bases). V lost 3 bases to trimming and J lost 7 bases, with 17 bases between them. Germline lookup yields CDR1 SGHDT and CDR2 YYEEEE. The CDR3 covers 15 residues. The CDR3 loop is CASSSALRGRNEQFF. DNA of the CDR3: TGTGCCAGCAGCTCCGCACTAAGGGGTAGGAATGAGCAGTTCTTC.

The rearrangement links TRBV4-1 to TRBJ1-5, with D possibly matching TRBD1 (5 bases). The CDR3 is 15 residues long. V lost 2 bases to trimming and J lost 7 bases, with 15 bases between them. Germline CDR1 MGHRA, CDR2 YSYEKL. The chain's CDR3 is CASSQTGTDAQPQHF. DNA of the CDR3: TGCGCCAGCAGCCAAACCGGGACGGACGCCCAGCCCCAGCATTTT.

The chain couples TRBV4-2 to TRBJ1-1; 7 bases align to TRBD1. V lost 2 bases to trimming and J lost 0 bases; unmatched junction nucleotides: 6. Germline CDR1 LGHNA, CDR2 YNFKEQ. CDR3 length equals 16 residues. The CDR3 nucleotides are TGTGCCAGCAGCCAAACTTCGACAGGGATGAACACTGAAGCTTTCTTT. It specifies CASSQTSTGMNTEAFF.